The 25 T cell receptor beta chains listed next were all sequenced from one sample in a study of response to subunit inactivated influenza vaccine. TCRdb re-called the RT-PCR reads through MiXCR, storing one row per CDR3 protein. The table lists hundreds of thousands of distinct CDR3 sequences, less than 20% of them singletons, with about a tenth in the top ten. The starting material was PBMCs from blood, obtained 5 days after vaccination. The origin of the receptors is a man aged 50-60 years who received an inactivated influenza vaccine.

This clonotype has just a few counts. The chain is built from TRBV29-1 and TRBJ1-2; the match to TRBD1 covers 7 bases. The junction had 11 bases not matched to a gene; V was cut back by 3 bases and J by 4 bases. The V gene's germline CDR1 is SQVTM and CDR2 ANQGSEA. The length of the CDR3 is 15 residues. DNA for the CDR3: TGCAGCGTTGATGAGACAGGGTGGAGGGGCTATGGCTACACCTTC. It translates to CSVDETGWRGYGYTF.

This clonotype was recorded at least ten times. This chain links TRBV12-3 or TRBV12-4 with TRBJ2-3; unclear D gene. The length of the CDR3 is 14 residues. The germline V and J ends were trimmed by 5 bases and 5 bases, with 14 bases remaining between them. CDR3 DNA: TGTGCCAGCAGTCCAGACGGAAGTATAGATACGCAGTATTTT. It encodes CASSPDGSIDTQYF.

This clonotype showed up just a few times. The rearrangement uses TRBV7-2 and TRBJ1-4, with D perhaps TRBD1 (5 bases). Per the germline V gene, CDR1 is SGHTA and CDR2 is FQGNSA. V was clipped by 5 bases and J by 0 bases, with 10 bases between them. The CDR3 is 15 residues long. CDR3 DNA: TGTGCCAGCAGCACTCAGACAGCAACTAATGAAAAACTGTTTTTT. Protein: CASSTQTATNEKLFF.

This chain uses TRBV7-3 with TRBJ2-1, with 9 bases that match TRBD2. Germline trimming cut 5 bases from V and 15 bases from J; bases unmatched to any gene: 17. The CDR3 totals 15 residues. Germline loops: CDR1 SGHTA, CDR2 FQGTGA. The CDR3 spells CASSPNPLAGPSLFF. The CDR3, as DNA: TGTGCCAGCAGCCCAAACCCACTAGCGGGCCCATCCTTGTTCTTC.

This clonotype was seen a few times. The chain recombines TRBV12-3 or TRBV12-4 with TRBJ2-6; D ambiguous. V was clipped by 3 bases and J by 2 bases, with 11 bases between them. The CDR3 extends over 16 amino acids. In DNA form, the CDR3 reads TGTGCCAGCAGTTTGGGTCTCCCCCCTGGGGCCAACGTCCTGACTTTC. Translated: CASSLGLPPGANVLTF.

The chain recombines TRBV7-2 with TRBJ1-4; D may be TRBD1 (5 bases). Trimming removed 5 bases at V and 8 bases at J, with 15 bases between. The CDR3 is 14 amino acids. The germline V gene has CDR1 SGHTA and CDR2 FQGNSA. In DNA form, the CDR3 reads TGTGCCAGCAGCCTTGACTGGGGGAGGGAAAAACTGTTTTTT. It specifies CASSLDWGREKLFF.

This clonotype appeared once. With a much larger clone just one base away, this may be a read error. The genes are TRBV9 and TRBJ1-1; D not resolved. The ends were cut back, 0 bases at V and 1 base at J, with 4 bases in the middle. Germline CDR1 reads SGDLS; CDR2 reads YYNGEE. The CDR3 loop spans 13 amino acids. The CDR3 DNA reads TGTGCCAGCAGCGTAGGGGCGAACACTGAAGCTTTCTTT. Encoded protein: CASSVGANTEAFF. The full variable domain, completed using reference TRBV9 and TRBJ1-1, is DSGVTQTPKHLITATGQRVTLRCSPRSGDLSVYWYQQSLDQGLQFLIQYYNGEERAKGNILERFSAQQFPDLHSELNLSSLELGDSALYFCASSVGANTEAFFGQGTRLTVV.

V is TRBV20-1 and J is TRBJ2-1, with D possibly matching TRBD2 (6 bases). Germline CDR1 reads DFQATT; CDR2 reads SNEGSKA (reference sequence). The CDR3 spans 15 residues. The V end was cut by 1 base, the J end by 2 bases, with 12 bases between. The CDR3 DNA reads as TGCAGTGCTAGAGGGGGGGTGAGGACCTACAATGAGCAGTTCTTC. Amino acids: CSARGGVRTYNEQFF.

This clonotype was seen repeatedly, ten times or more. This chain links TRBV20-1 with TRBJ2-5; tentatively, D is TRBD1 (5 bases). CDR3 length: 12 amino acids. CDR1 DFQATT and CDR2 SNEGSKA come from the germline V gene (reference sequence). The V end was cut by 3 bases, the J end by 4 bases, with 9 bases between. As DNA, the CDR3 is TGCAGTGCTAGTGGCCAGGGAGAGACCCAGTACTTC. This translates into CSASGQGETQYF.

The chain employs TRBV6-2 or TRBV6-3 and TRBJ2-5; 7 positions match TRBD2. J was trimmed by 3 bases and V by 6 bases; bases with no gene match: 10. Looked up from germline, CDR1 is MNHEY and CDR2 is SVGEGT. This CDR3 contains 15 residues. DNA for the CDR3: TGTGCCAGCAGCCGCCTAGCGGACCCTAAAGAGACCCAGTACTTC. Translating it yields CASSRLADPKETQYF.

The chain has TRBV20-1 and TRBJ2-7; 8 nucleotides match TRBD2. With 5 bases clipped from V and 3 bases from J, the junction kept 6 bases outside the gene matches. CDR3 length: 13 amino acids. Germline V gene data show CDR1 as DFQATT and CDR2 as SNEGSKA (reference sequence). The chain's CDR3 is CSADGTSFYEQYF. In DNA form, the CDR3 reads TGCAGTGCTGATGGGACTAGTTTCTACGAGCAGTACTTC.

Many counts were recorded for this clonotype. This chain connects TRBV4-2 to TRBJ1-2, with D unresolved. The V and J ends lost 0 bases and 0 bases respectively, with 8 bases between them. Germline lookup yields CDR1 LGHNA and CDR2 YNFKEQ. This CDR3 comprises 15 residues. CDR3 DNA: TGTGCCAGCAGCCAAGATCTCCATTCTAACTATGGCTACACCTTC. Translating it yields CASSQDLHSNYGYTF.

The rearrangement uses TRBV14 and TRBJ2-6, with no clear D. V dropped 4 bases and J dropped 4 bases, with 23 bases sitting between them. In germline, CDR1 is SGHDN, CDR2 FVKESK. The CDR3 is 19 amino acids. This chain's CDR3 is CASSPKGQVSLRGANVLTF. The CDR3 coding sequence is TGTGCCAGCAGCCCCAAGGGCCAAGTCAGTTTGAGAGGGGCCAACGTCCTGACTTTC.

This clonotype was detected only a few times. The CDR3 is CATSDPSIAQETQYF. DNA of the CDR3: TGTGCCACCAGCGACCCCTCGATCGCCCAAGAGACCCAGTACTTC. V and J are TRBV15 and TRBJ2-5; D unresolved. The CDR3 loop spans 15 amino acids. Germline CDR1 reads LNHNV; CDR2 reads YYDKDF (reference sequence). The V end lost 5 bases, the J end lost 1 base, and 14 bases lay between the germline ends. Full variable domain (rest looked up from reference TRBV15 and TRBJ2-5): DAMVIQNPRYQVTQFGKPVTLSCSQTLNHNVMYWYQQKSSQAPKLLFHYYDKDFNNEADTPDNFQSRRPNTSFCFLDIRSPGLGDTAMYLCATSDPSIAQETQYFGPGTRLLVL.

There are many counts of this clonotype. The gene calls are TRBV7-2 and TRBJ1-1, with D unclear. The ends were cut back, 3 bases at V and 0 bases at J, with 8 bases in the middle. From germline, CDR1 is SGHTA and CDR2 FQGNSA. This CDR3 is 14 amino acids long. CDR3: CASSLMSVNTEAFF. CDR3 bases: TGTGCCAGCAGCTTGATGTCAGTGAACACTGAAGCTTTCTTT.

This clonotype showed up just once. The chain combines TRBV29-1 with TRBJ1-1; D is undetermined. The CDR3 runs to 12 residues. Germline V gene data show CDR1 as SQVTM and CDR2 as ANQGSEA. Trimming pared 7 bases from V and 4 bases from J, leaving 13 bases between. In nucleotides, the CDR3 is TGCAGCGCGGTTGTTACAGTCACTGAAGCTTTCTTT. This gives the protein CSAVVTVTEAFF.

This clonotype was seen repeatedly, ten times or more. This sequence joins TRBV7-6 and TRBJ1-5; D not resolved. Germline V gives CDR1 SGHVS, CDR2 FNYEAQ. The germline V and J ends were trimmed by 5 bases and 3 bases, with 11 bases remaining between them. The CDR3 length is 14 residues. The CDR3 region has the DNA TGTGCCAGCAGCCCCGGGGTATTCAATCAGCCCCAGCATTTT. It yields the protein CASSPGVFNQPQHF.

This chain links TRBV9 with TRBJ2-1; D not resolved. The CDR3 has 12 residues. Germline values: CDR1 SGDLS, CDR2 YYNGEE. V was trimmed by 0 bases and J by 8 bases, leaving 6 bases between them. CDR3: CASSVVGDEQFF. For the CDR3, the DNA is TGTGCCAGCAGCGTAGTAGGAGATGAGCAGTTCTTC.

On this clonotype itself: At one end the junction does not follow the germline gene, possibly because of a read error. This chain uses TRBV28 with TRBJ2-3; no definite D call. The CDR3 loop spans 13 amino acids. Per germline, CDR1 MDHEN and CDR2 SYDVKM. CDR3 loop: CVSSKAVADTQYF. CDR3 DNA: TGTGTCAGCAGTAAAGCTGTGGCGGATACGCAGTATTTT.

This clonotype showed up just a few times. The V gene is TRBV28, the J gene TRBJ1-1, with D maybe TRBD1 (5 bases). This CDR3 contains 14 residues. Per the germline V gene, CDR1 is MDHEN and CDR2 is SYDVKM. V was shortened by 6 bases and J by 1 base, with 12 bases between the two germline ends. The CDR3 nucleotides are TGTGCCAGCAGAAGGGACCAGGGGAACACTGAAGCTTTCTTT. Translating gives CASRRDQGNTEAFF.

The rearrangement links TRBV20-1 to TRBJ2-7; TRBD2 agrees at 14 bases. Per germline, CDR1 DFQATT and CDR2 SNEGSKA (reference sequence). This CDR3 region has 19 residues. The junction had 18 bases not matched to a gene; V was cut back by 2 bases and J by 6 bases. CDR3 region: CSARIIDGTSGRRGSEQYF. Here the CDR3 DNA reads TGCAGTGCTAGAATCATAGATGGGACTAGCGGGAGAAGGGGTTCCGAGCAGTACTTC.

In its sample, this clonotype was seen many times. The chain has TRBV29-1 and TRBJ2-7; no firm D call. CDR3 length: 13 residues. CDR1 and CDR2 from the germline V gene are SQVTM and ANQGSEA. V lost 5 bases and J 1 base, leaving 12 bases between the germline ends. The CDR3 DNA follows: TGCAGCGTTTTCCCGGGCCCATCCTACGAGCAGTACTTC. This sequence encodes CSVFPGPSYEQYF.

This clonotype was found many times. The V call is TRBV20-1, the J call TRBJ2-3; 7 positions agree with TRBD1. V lost 6 bases and J lost 10; bases outside the gene matches: 7. The CDR3 has 11 residues. Per the germline V gene, CDR1 is DFQATT and CDR2 is SNEGSKA (reference sequence). This CDR3 reads CSANNRGAQYF. The CDR3 DNA reads TGCAGTGCGAATAACAGGGGCGCGCAGTATTTT.

Only a few counts were recorded for this clonotype. The rearrangement links TRBV6-2 or TRBV6-3 to TRBJ2-7; 10 bases line up with TRBD2. The junction had 13 bases not matched to a gene; V was cut back by 6 bases and J by 5 bases. CDR1 is MNHEY, CDR2 SVGEGT, per germline. CDR3 length equals 16 residues. CDR3 DNA: TGTGCCAGCAGATCCGCTTCTAGCGGGAGACCCCACGAGCAGTACTTC. It codes for CASRSASSGRPHEQYF.

The chain employs TRBV28 and TRBJ2-5; 10 bases align to TRBD2. Trimming cost V 3 bases and J 2 bases; bases outside gene matches: 6. The CDR3 is 16 amino acids. CDR1 and CDR2 (germline): MDHEN, SYDVKM. CDR3 in DNA: TGTGCCAGCAGTTTGATACTAGCGGGGATACAAGAGACCCAGTACTTC. Amino acid sequence: CASSLILAGIQETQYF.